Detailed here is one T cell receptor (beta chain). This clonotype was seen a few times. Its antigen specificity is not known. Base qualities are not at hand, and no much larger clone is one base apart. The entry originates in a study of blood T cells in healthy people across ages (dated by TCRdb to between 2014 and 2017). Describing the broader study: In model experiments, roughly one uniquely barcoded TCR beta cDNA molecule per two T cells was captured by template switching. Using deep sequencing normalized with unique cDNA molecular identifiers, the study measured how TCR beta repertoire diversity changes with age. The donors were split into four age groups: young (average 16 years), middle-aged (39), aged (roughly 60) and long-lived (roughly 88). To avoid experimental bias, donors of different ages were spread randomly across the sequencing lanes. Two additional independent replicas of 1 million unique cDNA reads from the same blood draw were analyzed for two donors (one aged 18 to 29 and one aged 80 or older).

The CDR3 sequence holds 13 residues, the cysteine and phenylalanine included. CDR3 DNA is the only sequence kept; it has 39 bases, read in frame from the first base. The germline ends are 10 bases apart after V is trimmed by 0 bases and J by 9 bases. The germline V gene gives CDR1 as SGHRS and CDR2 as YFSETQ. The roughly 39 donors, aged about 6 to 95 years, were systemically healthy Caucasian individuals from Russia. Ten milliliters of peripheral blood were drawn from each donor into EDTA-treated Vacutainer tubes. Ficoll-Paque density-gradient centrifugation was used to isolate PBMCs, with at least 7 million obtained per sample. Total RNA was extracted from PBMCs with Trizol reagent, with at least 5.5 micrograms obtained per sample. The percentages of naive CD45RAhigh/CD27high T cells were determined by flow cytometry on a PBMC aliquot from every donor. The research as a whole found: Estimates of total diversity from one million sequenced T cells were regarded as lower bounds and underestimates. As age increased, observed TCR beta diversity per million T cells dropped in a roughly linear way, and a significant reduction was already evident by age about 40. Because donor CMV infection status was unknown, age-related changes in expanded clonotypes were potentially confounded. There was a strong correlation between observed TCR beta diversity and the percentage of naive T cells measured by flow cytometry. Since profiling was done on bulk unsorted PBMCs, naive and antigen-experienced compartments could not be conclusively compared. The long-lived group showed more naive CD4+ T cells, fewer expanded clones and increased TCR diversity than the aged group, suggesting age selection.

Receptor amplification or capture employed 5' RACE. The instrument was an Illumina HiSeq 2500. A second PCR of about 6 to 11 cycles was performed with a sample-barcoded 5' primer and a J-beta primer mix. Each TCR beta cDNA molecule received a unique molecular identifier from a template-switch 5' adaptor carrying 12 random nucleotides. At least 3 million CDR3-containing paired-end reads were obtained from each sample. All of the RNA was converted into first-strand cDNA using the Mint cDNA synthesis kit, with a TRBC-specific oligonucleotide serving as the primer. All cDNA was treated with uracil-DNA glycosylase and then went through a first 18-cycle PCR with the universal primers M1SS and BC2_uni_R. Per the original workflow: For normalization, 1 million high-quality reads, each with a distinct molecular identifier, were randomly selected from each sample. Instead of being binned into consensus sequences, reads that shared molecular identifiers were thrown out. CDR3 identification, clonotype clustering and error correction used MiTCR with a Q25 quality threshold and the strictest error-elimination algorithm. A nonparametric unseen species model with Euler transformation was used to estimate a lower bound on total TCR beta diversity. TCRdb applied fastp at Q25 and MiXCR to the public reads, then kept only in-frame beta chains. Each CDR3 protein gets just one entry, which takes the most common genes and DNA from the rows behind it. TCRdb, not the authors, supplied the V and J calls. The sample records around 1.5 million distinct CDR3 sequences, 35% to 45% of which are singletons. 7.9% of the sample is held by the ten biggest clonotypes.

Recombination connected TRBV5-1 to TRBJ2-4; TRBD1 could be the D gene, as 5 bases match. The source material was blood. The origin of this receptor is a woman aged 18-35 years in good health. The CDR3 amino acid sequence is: CASSLGGATIQYF. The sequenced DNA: TGCGCCAGCAGCTTGGGTGGGGCAACCATTCAGTACTTC.